The rows below give T cell receptor beta chains drawn from one sample of a study of blood T cell repertoires in COVID-19. Only in-frame clones appear in the TCRdb table, and some are missing; sequencing was by immunoSEQ multiplex PCR. The sample includes roughly 190,000 clones, less than 85% seen only once; the top ten take about 3.5%. Sequenced: PBMCs or T cells enriched from blood (not recorded which). These TCRs come from a woman aged 25 to 39 who had recovered from COVID-19. Both conserved end residues are part of each CDR3. The D gene is left open where the match is weak. Size tells how often a clone was seen (once, few, many) or the class of an expanded clone, and some rows leave it out.

TRBJ1-1	-	TRBV5-1	13	-	CASSLGASTEAFF	TGCGCCAGCAGCTTGGGGGCGAGCACTGAAGCTTTCTTT
TRBJ1-1	-	TRBV29-1	12	-	CSVGQWGTEAFF	TGCAGCGTTGGACAGTGGGGTACTGAAGCTTTCTTT
TRBJ1-5	TRBD1	TRBV19	17	-	CASSAYLGTGINQPQHF	TGTGCCAGTAGTGCGTACTTGGGGACAGGGATTAATCAGCCCCAGCATTTT
TRBJ1-2	-	TRBV28	14	-	CASSLSGPNYGYTF	TGTGCCAGCAGTTTATCTGGCCCTAACTATGGCTACACCTTC
TRBJ1-5	-	TRBV6-5	14	-	CASSYQGANQPQHF	TGTGCCAGCAGTTATCAGGGCGCCAATCAGCCCCAGCATTTT
TRBJ1-1	TRBD1	TRBV11-3	13	-	CASSQGGSTEAFF	TGTGCCAGCAGTCAGGGGGGCTCCACTGAAGCTTTCTTT
TRBJ1-5	-	TRBV3-1/TRBV3-2	15	-	CASSQDNPGDQPQHF	TGTGCCAGCAGCCAAGATAATCCGGGGGATCAGCCCCAGCATTTT
TRBJ2-1	-	TRBV6-5	15	few	CASSYGGGGYNEQFF	TGTGCCAGCAGCTATGGAGGGGGAGGGTACAATGAGCAGTTCTTC
TRBJ2-1	-	TRBV19	15	-	CASSMGTFSINEQFF	TGTGCCAGTAGTATGGGGACTTTCTCCATCAATGAGCAGTTCTTC
TRBJ2-7	-	TRBV11-2	15	-	CASSSRLVGSYEQYF	TGTGCCAGCAGCTCGAGACTAGTAGGCTCCTACGAGCAGTACTTC
TRBJ1-5	TRBD1	TRBV15	15	few	CATSSPTDRAQPQHF	TGTGCCACCAGCTCACCGACGGACAGGGCTCAGCCCCAGCATTTT
TRBJ2-1	TRBD2	TRBV7-9	16	-	CASSSTSGSKYNEQFF	TGTGCCAGCAGCTCCACTAGCGGGAGTAAGTACAATGAGCAGTTCTTC
TRBJ1-2	-	TRBV28	16	-	CASASPATAGQGGYTF	TGTGCCAGCGCTAGTCCGGCGACGGCTGGTCAGGGGGGCTACACCTTC
TRBJ2-3	TRBD2	TRBV6-4	15	-	CASSEGGRATDTQYF	TGTGCCAGCAGTGAGGGCGGGAGGGCCACAGATACGCAGTATTTT
TRBJ2-5	-	TRBV7-2	14	-	CASSPGPGKETQYF	TGTGCCAGCAGCCCCGGGCCGGGGAAAGAGACCCAGTACTTC
TRBJ1-4	-	TRBV11-3	13	once	CASSLDHGEKLFF	TGTGCCAGCAGCTTAGATCACGGTGAAAAACTGTTTTTT
TRBJ1-1	-	TRBV14	13	-	CASSIGLNTEAFF	TGTGCCAGCAGCATTGGGCTGAACACTGAAGCTTTCTTT
TRBJ2-2	-	TRBV5-5	13	-	CASSLAGSRELFF	TGTGCCAGCAGCTTGGCGGGAAGCCGGGAGCTGTTTTTT
TRBJ2-7	TRBD2	TRBV18	17	few	CASSPLQGGFRLDEQYF	TGTGCCAGCTCACCACTGCAGGGAGGGTTCCGTTTAGATGAGCAGTACTTC
TRBJ2-5	TRBD2	TRBV23-1	16	-	CASSQSVTSGQETQYF	TGCGCCAGCAGTCAATCTGTGACTAGCGGGCAAGAGACCCAGTACTTC
TRBJ1-6	TRBD1	TRBV7-8	14	-	CASSYRDRSSPLHF	TGTGCCAGCAGCTACCGGGACAGGAGCTCACCCCTCCACTTT
TRBJ2-7	TRBD1	TRBV11-1	15	-	CASSLRTGGSYEQYF	TGTGCCAGCAGCTTAAGGACAGGGGGTAGCTACGAGCAGTACTTC
TRBJ2-2	-	TRBV5-8	13	many	CASSFGGPGELFF	TGTGCCAGCAGCTTTGGTGGGCCCGGGGAGCTGTTTTTT
TRBJ2-5	TRBD2	TRBV18	15	-	CASSPQRGGQETQYF	TGTGCCAGCTCACCCCAGCGGGGGGGCCAAGAGACCCAGTACTTC
TRBJ2-3	TRBD2	TRBV5-1	16	-	CASSSPPGTTTDTQYF	TGCGCCAGCAGCTCACCTCCCGGGACTACCACAGATACGCAGTATTTT
TRBJ2-3	-	TRBV2	15	-	CASRAKTSRGDTQYF	TGTGCCAGCAGGGCCAAGACTTCTCGGGGGGATACGCAGTATTTT
TRBJ2-1	-	TRBV7-2	13	-	CASSPGGYNEQFF	TGTGCCAGCAGCCCAGGGGGGTACAATGAGCAGTTCTTC
TRBJ2-1	TRBD1	TRBV18	16	-	CASSQDRGRSNNEQFF	TGTGCCAGCTCACAAGACAGGGGGAGATCCAACAATGAGCAGTTCTTC
TRBJ2-5	-	TRBV7-9	13	-	CASSPPNGETQYF	TGTGCCAGCAGTCCACCCAACGGGGAGACCCAGTACTTC
TRBJ2-2	-	TRBV4-2	16	-	CASSAIGGANTGELFF	TGTGCCAGCAGCGCTATCGGCGGGGCGAACACCGGGGAGCTGTTTTTT
TRBJ2-3	-	TRBV28	18	-	CASSPNGGGSPFMDTQYF	TGTGCCAGCAGCCCGAATGGGGGGGGCTCCCCTTTTATGGATACGCAGTATTTT
TRBJ2-7	-	TRBV11-2	18	few	CASSPRTARQSGTYEQYF	TGTGCCAGCAGCCCTCGGACAGCCCGTCAGTCTGGCACCTACGAGCAGTACTTC
TRBJ2-1	TRBD2	TRBV10-1	18	-	CASSEWGVLAGEINEQFF	TGCGCCAGCAGTGAGTGGGGGGTTCTAGCGGGAGAGATCAATGAGCAGTTCTTC
TRBJ2-7	TRBD2	TRBV11-2	16	-	CASSSPVTSGTYEQYF	TGTGCCAGCAGCTCCCCAGTGACTAGCGGCACCTACGAGCAGTACTTC
TRBJ2-2	TRBD1	TRBV5-1	16	-	CASSIPTGGSPGELFF	TGCGCCAGCAGCATCCCGACAGGGGGCTCCCCCGGGGAGCTGTTTTTT
TRBJ2-3	-	TRBV9	17	-	CASSVGGRRAATDTQYF	TGTGCCAGCAGCGTAGGAGGAAGGCGGGCAGCAACAGATACGCAGTATTTT
TRBJ1-5	-	TRBV27	17	-	CASSPQGDRFNYQPQHF	TGTGCCAGCAGTCCCCAAGGAGATCGGTTTAATTATCAGCCCCAGCATTTT
TRBJ2-7	TRBD2	TRBV11-2	18	few	CASSSPLRTSGRAGEQYF	TGTGCCAGCAGCTCTCCTCTAAGAACTAGCGGGAGGGCCGGGGAGCAGTACTTC
TRBJ2-4	TRBD2	TRBV6-1	18	-	CASSEAHGGGLAKNIQYF	TGTGCCAGCAGTGAAGCGCACGGGGGGGGCCTAGCCAAAAACATTCAGTACTTC
TRBJ1-2	TRBD1	TRBV27	16	-	CASRTLRDRVSYGYTF	TGTGCCAGCAGGACCCTTAGAGACAGGGTGAGCTATGGCTACACCTTC
TRBJ1-2	-	TRBV16	13	-	CASSQSGRVGYTF	TGTGCCAGCAGCCAATCGGGGAGGGTTGGCTACACCTTC
TRBJ1-2	TRBD1	TRBV19	15	-	CASSADRGISYGYTF	TGTGCCAGTAGTGCCGACAGGGGGATCAGCTATGGCTACACCTTC
TRBJ1-1	TRBD1	TRBV5-1	13	-	CASSWTGATEAFF	TGCGCCAGCAGCTGGACAGGGGCAACTGAAGCTTTCTTT
TRBJ1-2	-	TRBV27	15	-	CASSLSIGVIGGYTF	TGTGCCAGCAGTTTATCGATCGGGGTAATAGGGGGCTACACCTTC
TRBJ1-1	TRBD1	TRBV6-1	14	-	CASSDRDRGPEAFF	TGTGCCAGCAGTGACCGGGACAGGGGTCCTGAAGCTTTCTTT
TRBJ2-1	TRBD1	TRBV24-1	17	-	CATSDAPGQGSYNEQFF	TGTGCCACCAGTGATGCGCCGGGACAGGGGTCCTACAATGAGCAGTTCTTC
TRBJ1-5	-	TRBV28	15	-	CASSLAGLSNQPQHF	TGTGCCAGCAGTTTGGCAGGGCTTAGCAATCAGCCCCAGCATTTT
TRBJ1-1	TRBD1	TRBV13	14	-	CASSLRGGVTEAFF	TGTGCCAGCAGCTTAAGAGGGGGCGTCACTGAAGCTTTCTTT
TRBJ2-7	TRBD2	TRBV20-1	14	-	CSASSLAGAGEQYF	TGCAGTGCTAGTAGCCTAGCGGGAGCGGGTGAGCAGTACTTC
TRBJ2-2	-	TRBV6-6	23	-	CASSFRDKGVLLVGEGHTGELFF	TGTGCCAGCAGCTTCCGGGACAAAGGGGTGCTCTTAGTTGGGGAAGGGCACACCGGGGAGCTGTTTTTT
TRBJ2-1	TRBD2	TRBV7-2	17	-	CASSSRLAGGKNNEQFF	TGTGCCAGCAGCTCCCGACTAGCGGGAGGGAAAAACAATGAGCAGTTCTTC
TRBJ2-5	-	TRBV3-1/TRBV3-2	18	-	CASSQEALALAGMETQYF	TGTGCCAGCAGCCAAGAGGCTCTGGCGCTGGCGGGAATGGAGACCCAGTACTTC
TRBJ1-5	-	TRBV5-1	17	-	CASSELPGGGMDQPQHF	TGCGCCAGCAGCGAGCTACCGGGAGGAGGCATGGATCAGCCCCAGCATTTT
TRBJ2-2	-	TRBV20-1	12	once	CSASSDTGELFF	TGCAGTGCTAGTTCTGACACCGGGGAGCTGTTTTTT
TRBJ2-4	-	TRBV28	17	-	CASSLQGGARAKNIQYF	TGTGCCAGCAGTTTACAGGGCGGGGCGAGGGCCAAAAACATTCAGTACTTC
TRBJ2-2	-	TRBV5-1	16	-	CASSLARLSNTGELFF	TGCGCCAGCAGCTTGGCCCGACTCTCGAACACCGGGGAGCTGTTTTTT
TRBJ1-2	-	TRBV30	15	-	CAWSVPGAVDYGYTF	TGTGCCTGGAGTGTACCAGGGGCTGTGGATTATGGCTACACCTTC